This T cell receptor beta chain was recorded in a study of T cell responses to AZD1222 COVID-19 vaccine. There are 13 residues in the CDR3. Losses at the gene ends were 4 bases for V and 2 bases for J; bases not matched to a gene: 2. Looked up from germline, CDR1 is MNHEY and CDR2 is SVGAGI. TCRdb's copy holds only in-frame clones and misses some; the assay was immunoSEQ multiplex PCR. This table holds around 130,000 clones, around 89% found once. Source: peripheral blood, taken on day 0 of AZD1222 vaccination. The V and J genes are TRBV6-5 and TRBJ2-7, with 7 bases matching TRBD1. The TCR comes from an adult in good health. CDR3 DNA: TGTGCCAGCAGTTTACAGGGGACCTACGAGCAGTACTTC. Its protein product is CASSLQGTYEQYF.